This entry features one T cell receptor (beta chain) sequence. Its antigen is currently not known. Per-base qualities were not stored, and no clone one base away is much larger. This sample was included in a study of OX40 agonist ivuxolimab in advanced cancers. In the study overall: Ivuxolimab was an agonistic, fully human IgG2 monoclonal antibody directed against OX40 (CD134), a costimulatory receptor. Intravenous ivuxolimab was administered to patients every 2 weeks at six dose levels: 0.01, 0.1, 0.3, 1.5, 3 and 10 mg/kg. Of the roughly 54 patients in dose escalation, about 20 had hepatocellular carcinoma, approximately 15 had melanoma, 9 had renal cell carcinoma and 9 had head and neck cancer. The dose-escalation cohort was roughly 83% male with a mean age of about 60 years, ranging from about 20 to 85. Prior anti-PD-1, anti-PD-L1 or anti-CTLA-4 therapy was permitted, and checkpoint inhibitors had been received by roughly 40% of dose-escalation patients. Partial responses were achieved by three dose-escalation patients, of whom one had hepatocellular carcinoma and two had cutaneous melanoma. The point of sequencing TCRbeta in the periphery was to test whether ivuxolimab changed TCR sequence diversity and drove clonal T-cell expansion. The paper reports the monotherapy dose-escalation portion (N = 52 patients) of the phase I ivuxolimab trial.

Taken from cysteine to phenylalanine, the CDR3 has 14 residues. Just CDR3 DNA is preserved here, 42 bases in frame from base 1. Per the germline V gene (reference sequence), GTSNPN is the CDR1 and SVGIG is the CDR2. Cut back by 4 bases and 3 bases, the V and J ends lie 13 bases apart. Genomic DNA was extracted from sorted cells for sequencing of the TCRbeta CDR3 region. The immunoSEQ Assay was used for sequencing of TCRbeta CDR3 regions. The clones in this table, taken by TCRdb from immuneACCESS, are in-frame only. Not every clone is retained; where verified, under half of the shortfall comes from an unresolved V gene, and the cause of the rest is unknown. The sample includes about 35,000 clones, with around 85% observed a single time. About 14% of the sample is held by the ten biggest clonotypes. General conclusions and limits of the study: Partial responders in the 0.1-3.0 mg/kg groups had among the lowest normalized peripheral clonal expansion, especially among CD8+ T cells. Low levels of normalized T-cell clonal expansion were also shown by some nonresponding patients. The antigen specificity of the peripheral T cells that underwent clonal expansion was not determined. At doses from 0.1 to 3.0 mg/kg, clonal expansion was seen in both CD4+ and CD8+ blood T cells between baseline and week 6. After ivuxolimab, more expanded clones were found on average in CD8+ T cells than in CD4+ T cells.

The trial excluded patients who had a history of autoimmune disease or were on systemic immunosuppression. Peripheral blood for TCR sequencing was drawn from every dose cohort at baseline, at cycle 4 day 1 and at cycle 7 day 1. The samples were drawn from a first-in-human, open-label, multicenter phase I dose-escalation trial of ivuxolimab. Adults with locally advanced or metastatic melanoma, renal cell carcinoma, hepatocellular carcinoma or head and neck squamous cell carcinoma were enrolled in the trial. Before TCR sequencing, CD4+ and CD8+ T cells were separately sorted from peripheral blood. The source of this sequence is an adult with an advanced solid tumor such as melanoma, head and neck, liver or kidney cancer. The rearrangement joined TRBV30 to TRBJ2-4; TRBD1 is a weak D gene call, 5 bases matching. This specimen consisted of CD4+ or CD8+ T cells sorted from blood, obtained in a trial of the OX40 agonist ivuxolimab. The CDR3 corresponds to CAWNWGRGKNIQYF. The DNA sequence is TGTGCCTGGAACTGGGGAAGGGGCAAAAACATTCAGTACTTC.